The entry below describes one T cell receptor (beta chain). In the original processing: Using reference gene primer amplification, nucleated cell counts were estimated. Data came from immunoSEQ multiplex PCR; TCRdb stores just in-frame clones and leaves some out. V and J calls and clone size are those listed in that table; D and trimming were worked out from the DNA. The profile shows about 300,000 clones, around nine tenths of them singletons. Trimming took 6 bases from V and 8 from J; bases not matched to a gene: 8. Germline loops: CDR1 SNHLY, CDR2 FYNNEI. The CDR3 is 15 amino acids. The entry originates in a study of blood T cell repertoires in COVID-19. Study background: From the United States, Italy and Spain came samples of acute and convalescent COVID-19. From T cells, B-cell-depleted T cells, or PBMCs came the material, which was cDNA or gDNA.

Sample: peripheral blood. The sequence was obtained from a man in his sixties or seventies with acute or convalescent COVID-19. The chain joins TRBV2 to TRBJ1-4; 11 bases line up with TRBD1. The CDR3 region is CASRQTGTGGEKLFF. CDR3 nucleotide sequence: TGTGCCAGCAGACAGACCGGGACAGGGGGAGAAAAACTGTTTTTT. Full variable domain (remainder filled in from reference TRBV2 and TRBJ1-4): EPEVTQTPSHQVTQMGQEVILRCVPISNHLYFYWYRQILGQKVEFLVSFYNNEISEKSEIFDDQFSVERPDGSNFTLKIRSTKLEDSAMYFCASRQTGTGGEKLFFGSGTQLSVL.